This note documents a single T cell receptor (beta chain) sequence. What this receptor recognizes is not known. No base qualities exist here, and no much larger clone lies one base off it. The immunoSEQ Assay was used to immunosequence TCRbeta CDR3 regions from genomic DNA. Genomic DNA was amplified by bias-controlled multiplex PCR before high-throughput sequencing. The study's own analysis went as follows. To quantify the absolute abundance of each unique TCRbeta CDR3 region, the sequences were collapsed and filtered. Clonality, defined as 1 minus Pielou's evenness, was calculated using only productive rearrangements. A previously published method was used to identify clones whose frequencies were significantly greater in on-treatment samples than in baseline samples. This immuneACCESS table, as held by TCRdb, lists in-frame sequences with V and J called but not all clones. Of the missing ones, under half trace to an unresolved V gene in checked studies; the others have no known cause. V, J and clone size were drawn from that table, and D and trimming were deduced from the DNA. The sample table contains 18,000 or so clones; only one count was recorded for 55% to 70% of them. The ten biggest clones cover approximately 20% of the sample.

This entry belongs to a study of sequential checkpoint blockade in melanoma (dated by TCRdb to about 2019). Background for the entire study: Patients were assigned by 1:1 randomization to either first-line nivolumab followed by ipilimumab (arm A) or ipilimumab followed by nivolumab (arm B). Both trial sequences were followed by maintenance nivolumab. The paper as a whole reports these results and caveats: Validation of the response-prediction model combining TCR metrics and mutation burden is needed in larger, independent patient cohorts.

Per the publication, the treatment or condition label means: randomized to nivolumab then ipilimumab (arm A) or the reverse (arm B). None of the patients in the trial had previously been given DNA-damaging chemotherapy. A FACS Aria II flow cytometer was used to sort live CD3+CD8+ cells that were negative for CD19 and CD56 from thawed PBMCs. CheckMate 064, a randomized, open-label phase II trial of sequential checkpoint blockade, was the source of the samples, all of which came from patients with melanoma. Peripheral blood mononuclear cells were collected by leukapheresis, purified using Ficoll-Paque, and frozen in human serum containing roughly 10% DMSO. Immediately after sorting, the purity of the sorted blood CD3+CD8+ cells was confirmed to be >98%, and DNA was then extracted. V is cut by 3 bases and J by 5 bases, and the space between the germline ends is 17 bases. Reading the germline V gene gives CDR1 MGHRA and CDR2 YSYEKL. The CDR3 contains 15 residues, cysteine and phenylalanine counted. Of the read, only the CDR3 DNA is kept; its 45 bases are in frame from base 1.

The sample was CD8+ T cells sorted from blood (inferred from file names), taken from a patient given nivolumab and ipilimumab in sequence. This receptor was taken from a human donor with melanoma. The chain was built from TRBV4-1 and TRBJ2-7; TRBD1 is possibly the D segment (6 matching bases). The CDR3 protein is CASSQLPGQQHEQYF. The nucleotide sequence reads TGCGCCAGCAGCCAGCTGCCGGGACAACAACACGAGCAGTACTTC.